A selection of T cell receptor beta chains follows, all from one sample in a study of neurological immune-mediated disorders. Each CDR3 protein is one row after TCRdb ran MiXCR on the 5' RACE reads. This table has 50,000 to 70,000 distinct CDR3 sequences, 2% to 2.5% appearing once. The sample comprised PBMCs. The origin of the receptors is a man aged 45-60 years with multiple sclerosis. Each CDR3 is given with its conserved first and last residue. Each record gives: CDR3 DNA, CDR3 protein, J gene, D gene, V gene, clone size. A D gene is named only where the DNA matches it firmly. Clone size appears in some rows only: once, few, many, or a class for an expanded clone.

cdr3_nt: TGTGCCAGCAGCCAACAAGTCACCGGGGAGCTGTTTTTT; cdr3_aa: CASSQQVTGELFF; j_call: TRBJ2-2; d_call: -; v_call: TRBV11-3; clone_size: many
cdr3_nt: TGTGCCAGCACCATAATGGGTTCCTCCTACAATGAGCAGTTCTTC; cdr3_aa: CASTIMGSSYNEQFF; j_call: TRBJ2-1; d_call: -; v_call: TRBV12-3/TRBV12-4; clone_size: many
cdr3_nt: TGTGCCAGCAGCTCGGGAAACGCGGTCTACGAGCAGTACTTC; cdr3_aa: CASSSGNAVYEQYF; j_call: TRBJ2-7; d_call: -; v_call: TRBV7-2; clone_size: many
cdr3_nt: TGCAGTGCTGGTCCGAGCTCCTACAATGAGCAGTTCTTC; cdr3_aa: CSAGPSSYNEQFF; j_call: TRBJ2-1; d_call: -; v_call: TRBV20-1; clone_size: many
cdr3_nt: TGTGCCAGCAGTCCAGGCTACTACGAGCAGTACTTC; cdr3_aa: CASSPGYYEQYF; j_call: TRBJ2-7; d_call: -; v_call: TRBV6-6; clone_size: -
cdr3_nt: TGTGCCAGCATGCGGTCCCCTTACACAGATACGCAGTATTTT; cdr3_aa: CASMRSPYTDTQYF; j_call: TRBJ2-3; d_call: -; v_call: TRBV6-5; clone_size: many
cdr3_nt: TGCGCCAGCAGCCAAGATCGGTCTGTGGGGCCCCAGCATTTT; cdr3_aa: CASSQDRSVGPQHF; j_call: TRBJ1-5; d_call: -; v_call: TRBV4-1; clone_size: many
cdr3_nt: TGTGCCAGCAGCTTGAGCTCTGGGGCCAAAGTCCTGACTTTC; cdr3_aa: CASSLSSGAKVLTF; j_call: TRBJ2-6; d_call: -; v_call: TRBV11-2; clone_size: once
cdr3_nt: TGCAGTGCACCCCGGGTCCGCCCAGAACCGGGACATTTGAACACTGAAGCTTTCTTT; cdr3_aa: CSAPRVRPEPGHLNTEAFF; j_call: TRBJ1-1; d_call: -; v_call: TRBV20-1; clone_size: many
cdr3_nt: TGTGCCAGCAGCGAGCGGACAGGGCTTCTACGAGAAAAACTGTTTTTT; cdr3_aa: CASSERTGLLREKLFF; j_call: TRBJ1-4; d_call: TRBD1; v_call: TRBV5-4; clone_size: many
cdr3_nt: TGCAGTGCTAGATCGGGCGGGGGGGCCTATACGCAGTATTTT; cdr3_aa: CSARSGGGAYTQYF; j_call: TRBJ2-3; d_call: TRBD2; v_call: TRBV20-1; clone_size: many
cdr3_nt: TGTGCCAGCACCTCGGGAGACCGGGATGCCTACAATGAGCAGTTCTTC; cdr3_aa: CASTSGDRDAYNEQFF; j_call: TRBJ2-1; d_call: -; v_call: TRBV5-6; clone_size: many
cdr3_nt: TGTGCCAGTAGTGGACAGGGGACCCAGTCGATCTACACCTTC; cdr3_aa: CASSGQGTQSIYTF; j_call: TRBJ1-2; d_call: TRBD1; v_call: TRBV19; clone_size: many
cdr3_nt: TGTGCCAGCAGTCCTCATTTGGCGGGAGAGACCCAGTACTTC; cdr3_aa: CASSPHLAGETQYF; j_call: TRBJ2-5; d_call: -; v_call: TRBV12-3/TRBV12-4; clone_size: many
cdr3_nt: TGCAGTGCCCGCCGGCGAGGTGGGGGGTGGCGAGAGACCCAGTACTTC; cdr3_aa: CSARRRGGGWRETQYF; j_call: TRBJ2-5; d_call: -; v_call: TRBV20-1; clone_size: many
cdr3_nt: TGTGCCAGCAGTCTCCATAGCGGGGGAGGCCAAGAGACCCAGTACTTC; cdr3_aa: CASSLHSGGGQETQYF; j_call: TRBJ2-5; d_call: TRBD2; v_call: TRBV6-2/TRBV6-3; clone_size: many
cdr3_nt: TGTGCCAGCAGCCCCGGAATAGACAAGTACGAGCAGTACTTC; cdr3_aa: CASSPGIDKYEQYF; j_call: TRBJ2-7; d_call: -; v_call: TRBV7-2; clone_size: many
cdr3_nt: TGTGCCAGCAGTCCCGGGACAGGGGAATCCGGGGAGCTGTTTTTT; cdr3_aa: CASSPGTGESGELFF; j_call: TRBJ2-2; d_call: TRBD1; v_call: TRBV6-2/TRBV6-3; clone_size: many
cdr3_nt: TGTGCCAGCAGCTTGGTAGGAAATGATGCTGAAGCTTTCTTT; cdr3_aa: CASSLVGNDAEAFF; j_call: TRBJ1-1; d_call: -; v_call: TRBV7-2; clone_size: many
cdr3_nt: TGCAGTGCTGGGACTAGCGGCTACGAGCAGTACTTC; cdr3_aa: CSAGTSGYEQYF; j_call: TRBJ2-7; d_call: TRBD2; v_call: TRBV20-1; clone_size: few
cdr3_nt: TGTGCCAGCAGCGTAGCCCCTGGAACAGACTATGGCTACACCTTC; cdr3_aa: CASSVAPGTDYGYTF; j_call: TRBJ1-2; d_call: -; v_call: TRBV9; clone_size: many
cdr3_nt: TGCAGCGTTGAACTTACTGAAGCTTTCTTT; cdr3_aa: CSVELTEAFF; j_call: TRBJ1-1; d_call: -; v_call: TRBV29-1; clone_size: many
cdr3_nt: TGTGCCAGCAGTTACTTAAGCGGGGGGGCTTATACTGAGCAGTTCTTC; cdr3_aa: CASSYLSGGAYTEQFF; j_call: TRBJ2-1; d_call: TRBD2; v_call: TRBV6-5; clone_size: many
cdr3_nt: TGCAGTGCCTCCCCCTTCTCGTTGGGGGCAGAAGATACGCAGTATTTT; cdr3_aa: CSASPFSLGAEDTQYF; j_call: TRBJ2-3; d_call: -; v_call: TRBV20-1; clone_size: many
cdr3_nt: TGTGCCATCGCCCGAGACGCCACCTCAGGAAACACCATATATTTT; cdr3_aa: CAIARDATSGNTIYF; j_call: TRBJ1-3; d_call: -; v_call: TRBV10-3; clone_size: many
cdr3_nt: TGCAGTGCTTGGGACTCCCAGGTCTACGAGCAGTACTTC; cdr3_aa: CSAWDSQVYEQYF; j_call: TRBJ2-7; d_call: -; v_call: TRBV20-1; clone_size: many
cdr3_nt: TGTGCCTGGAGTCTCCAGGGGTCTACTGAAGCTTTCTTT; cdr3_aa: CAWSLQGSTEAFF; j_call: TRBJ1-1; d_call: -; v_call: TRBV30; clone_size: few
cdr3_nt: TGTGCCAGCAGTTACCCCCGCAATGAGCAGTTCTTC; cdr3_aa: CASSYPRNEQFF; j_call: TRBJ2-1; d_call: -; v_call: TRBV6-6; clone_size: many
cdr3_nt: TGTGCCAGCAGCTTAGGCCCTAAACAGGGGAATGAGCAGTTCTTC; cdr3_aa: CASSLGPKQGNEQFF; j_call: TRBJ2-1; d_call: TRBD1; v_call: TRBV7-2; clone_size: many
cdr3_nt: TGCGCCAGCAGAACCGGGACAGGGGCTAATTCACCCCTCCACTTT; cdr3_aa: CASRTGTGANSPLHF; j_call: TRBJ1-6; d_call: TRBD1; v_call: TRBV5-1; clone_size: many
cdr3_nt: TGTGCCAGCAGGACAGGGGGCTCCTACAATGAGCAGTTCTTC; cdr3_aa: CASRTGGSYNEQFF; j_call: TRBJ2-1; d_call: TRBD1; v_call: TRBV6-5; clone_size: many
cdr3_nt: TGTGCCAGCAGCCCGGGACCTCGATGGGTGGATACGCAGTATTTT; cdr3_aa: CASSPGPRWVDTQYF; j_call: TRBJ2-3; d_call: -; v_call: TRBV9; clone_size: many
cdr3_nt: TGTGCCAGCACCAAACGCGAGTTAGGGGTGACCCAGTACTTC; cdr3_aa: CASTKRELGVTQYF; j_call: TRBJ2-5; d_call: -; v_call: TRBV28; clone_size: many
cdr3_nt: TGTGCCAGCAGGAACGCTAGTGCTCACACCGGGGAGCTGTTTTTT; cdr3_aa: CASRNASAHTGELFF; j_call: TRBJ2-2; d_call: -; v_call: TRBV4-2; clone_size: many
cdr3_nt: TGTGCCAGCGGACCCTTGGTATCGAACACCGGGGAGCTGTTTTTT; cdr3_aa: CASGPLVSNTGELFF; j_call: TRBJ2-2; d_call: -; v_call: TRBV7-9; clone_size: many
cdr3_nt: TGCAGTGCTCCTTCCGGGTCCCTGGGTCAGCCCCAGCATTTT; cdr3_aa: CSAPSGSLGQPQHF; j_call: TRBJ1-5; d_call: -; v_call: TRBV20-1; clone_size: many
cdr3_nt: TGCGCCAGCAGCATACCAGGGGACGGAGGCACCGGGGAGCTGTTTTTT; cdr3_aa: CASSIPGDGGTGELFF; j_call: TRBJ2-2; d_call: -; v_call: TRBV5-1; clone_size: many
cdr3_nt: TGTGCCAGCAGCTCAGAACAGGGGGACACTGAAGCTTTCTTT; cdr3_aa: CASSSEQGDTEAFF; j_call: TRBJ1-1; d_call: TRBD1; v_call: TRBV7-9; clone_size: many
cdr3_nt: TGTGCCATCAGTGACCCGGCGGACGAGGACAGGGAACTATACGAGCAGTACTTC; cdr3_aa: CAISDPADEDRELYEQYF; j_call: TRBJ2-7; d_call: TRBD1; v_call: TRBV10-3; clone_size: many
cdr3_nt: TGTGCCAGCAGCTTACAGAATAATTCACCCCTCCACTTT; cdr3_aa: CASSLQNNSPLHF; j_call: TRBJ1-6; d_call: -; v_call: TRBV7-3; clone_size: many
cdr3_nt: TGTGCCAGCAGCGTAGGACAGATTAATTCACCCCTCCACTTT; cdr3_aa: CASSVGQINSPLHF; j_call: TRBJ1-6; d_call: -; v_call: TRBV9; clone_size: many